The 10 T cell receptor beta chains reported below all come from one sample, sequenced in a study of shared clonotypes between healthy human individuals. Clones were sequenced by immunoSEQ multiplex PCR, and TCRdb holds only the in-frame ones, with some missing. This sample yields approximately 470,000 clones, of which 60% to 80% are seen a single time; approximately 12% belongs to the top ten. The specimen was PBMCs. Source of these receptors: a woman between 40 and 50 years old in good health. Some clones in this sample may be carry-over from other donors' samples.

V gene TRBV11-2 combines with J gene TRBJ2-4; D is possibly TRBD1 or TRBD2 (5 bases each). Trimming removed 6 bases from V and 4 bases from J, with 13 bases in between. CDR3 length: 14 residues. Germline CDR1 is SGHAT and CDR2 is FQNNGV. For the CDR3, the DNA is TGTGCCAGCAGATCCGGGACGGAGAAAAACATTCAGTACTTC. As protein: CASRSGTEKNIQYF.

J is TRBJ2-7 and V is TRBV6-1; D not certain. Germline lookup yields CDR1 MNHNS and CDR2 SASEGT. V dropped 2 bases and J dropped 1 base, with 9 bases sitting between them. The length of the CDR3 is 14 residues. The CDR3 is CASSERPGSYEQYF. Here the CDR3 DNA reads TGTGCCAGCAGTGAACGGCCGGGTTCCTACGAGCAGTACTTC.

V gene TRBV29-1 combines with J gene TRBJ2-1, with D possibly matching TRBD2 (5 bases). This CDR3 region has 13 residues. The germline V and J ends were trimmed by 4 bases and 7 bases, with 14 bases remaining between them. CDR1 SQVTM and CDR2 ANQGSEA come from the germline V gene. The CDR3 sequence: CSVGWSGLNEQFF. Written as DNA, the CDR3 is TGCAGCGTTGGATGGAGCGGTCTTAATGAGCAGTTCTTC.

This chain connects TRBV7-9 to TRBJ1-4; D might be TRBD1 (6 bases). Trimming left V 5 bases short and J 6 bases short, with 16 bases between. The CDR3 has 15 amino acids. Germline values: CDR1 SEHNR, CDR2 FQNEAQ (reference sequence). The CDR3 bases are TGTGCCAGCAGCACCCGCAGGGGAGGTGATGAAAAACTGTTTTTT. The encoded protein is CASSTRRGGDEKLFF.

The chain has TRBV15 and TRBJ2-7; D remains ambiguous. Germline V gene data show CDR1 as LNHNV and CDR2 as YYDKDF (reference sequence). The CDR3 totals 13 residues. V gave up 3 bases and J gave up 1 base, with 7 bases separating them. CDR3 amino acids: CATSREISYEQYF. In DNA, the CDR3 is TGTGCCACCAGCAGGGAAATTTCCTACGAGCAGTACTTC.

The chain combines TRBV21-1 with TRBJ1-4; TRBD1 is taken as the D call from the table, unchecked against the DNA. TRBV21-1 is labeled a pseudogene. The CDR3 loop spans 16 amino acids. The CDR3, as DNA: TGTGCCAGCAGCCCCCGCCGGGACAGCAATAATGAAAAACTGTTTTTT. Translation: CASSPRRDSNNEKLFF.

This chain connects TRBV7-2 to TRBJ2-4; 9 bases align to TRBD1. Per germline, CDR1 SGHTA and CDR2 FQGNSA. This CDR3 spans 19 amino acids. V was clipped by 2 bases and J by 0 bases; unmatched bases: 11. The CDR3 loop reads CASSLPTGGNFLAKNIQYF. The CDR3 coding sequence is TGTGCCAGCAGCTTACCGACAGGGGGAAATTTCCTAGCCAAAAACATTCAGTACTTC.

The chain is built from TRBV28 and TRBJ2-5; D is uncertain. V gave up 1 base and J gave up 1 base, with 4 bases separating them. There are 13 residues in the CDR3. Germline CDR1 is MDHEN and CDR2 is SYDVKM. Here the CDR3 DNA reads TGTGCCAGCAGTTTATACCCCCAAGAGACCCAGTACTTC. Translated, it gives CASSLYPQETQYF.

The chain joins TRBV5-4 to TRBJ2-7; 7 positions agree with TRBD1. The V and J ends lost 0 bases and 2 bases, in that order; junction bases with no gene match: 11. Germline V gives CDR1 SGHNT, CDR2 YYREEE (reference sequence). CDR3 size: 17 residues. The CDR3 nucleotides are TGTGCCAGCAGCTTGGCCATGGGACAGACGGCCCCCTACGAGCAGTACTTC. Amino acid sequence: CASSLAMGQTAPYEQYF.

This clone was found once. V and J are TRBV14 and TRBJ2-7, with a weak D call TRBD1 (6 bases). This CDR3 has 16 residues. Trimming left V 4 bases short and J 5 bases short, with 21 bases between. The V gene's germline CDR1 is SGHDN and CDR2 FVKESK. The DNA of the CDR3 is TGTGCCAGCAGCCGGAAAAGGTCACAGGGATCTGACGAGCAGTACTTC. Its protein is CASSRKRSQGSDEQYF.